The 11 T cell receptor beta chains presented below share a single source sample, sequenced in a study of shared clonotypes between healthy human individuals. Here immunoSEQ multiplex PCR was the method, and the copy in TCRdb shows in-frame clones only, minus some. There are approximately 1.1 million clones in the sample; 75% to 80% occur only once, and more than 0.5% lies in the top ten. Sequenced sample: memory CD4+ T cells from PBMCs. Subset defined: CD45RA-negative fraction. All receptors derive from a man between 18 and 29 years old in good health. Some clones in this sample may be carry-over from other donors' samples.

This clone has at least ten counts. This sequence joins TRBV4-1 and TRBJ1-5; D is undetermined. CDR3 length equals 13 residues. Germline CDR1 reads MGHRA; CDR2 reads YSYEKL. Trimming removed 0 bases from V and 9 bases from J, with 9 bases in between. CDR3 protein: CASSQENQRPQHF. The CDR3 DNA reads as TGCGCCAGCAGCCAAGAAAATCAACGGCCCCAGCATTTT.

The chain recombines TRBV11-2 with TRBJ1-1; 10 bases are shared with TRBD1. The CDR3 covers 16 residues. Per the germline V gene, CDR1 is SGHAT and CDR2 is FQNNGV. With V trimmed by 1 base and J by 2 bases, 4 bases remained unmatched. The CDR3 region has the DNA TGTGCCAGCAGCTTAGCCCGGACAGGGGGAAACACTGAAGCTTTCTTT. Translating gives CASSLARTGGNTEAFF.

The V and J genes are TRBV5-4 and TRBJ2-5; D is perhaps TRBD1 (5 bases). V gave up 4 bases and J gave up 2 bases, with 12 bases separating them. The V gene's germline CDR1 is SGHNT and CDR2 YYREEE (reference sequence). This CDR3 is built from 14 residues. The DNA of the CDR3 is TGTGCCAGCAGCCGCCCGACAGAACAAGAGACCCAGTACTTC. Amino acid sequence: CASSRPTEQETQYF.

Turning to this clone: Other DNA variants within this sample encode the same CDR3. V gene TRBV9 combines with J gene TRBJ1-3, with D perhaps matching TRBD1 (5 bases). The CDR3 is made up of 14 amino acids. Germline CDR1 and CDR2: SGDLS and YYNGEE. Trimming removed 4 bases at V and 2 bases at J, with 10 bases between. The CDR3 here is CASSRGGPGNTIYF. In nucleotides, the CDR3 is TGTGCCAGCAGCCGGGGGGGTCCTGGAAACACCATATATTTT.

In DNA, the CDR3 is TGCAGCGTCAAAGGGACTAGCGACACAGATACGCAGTATTTT. This gives the protein CSVKGTSDTDTQYF. The chain joins TRBV29-1 to TRBJ2-3; TRBD2 matches 10 bases. V lost 6 bases and J lost 2; bases outside the gene matches: 5. Germline CDR1 SQVTM, CDR2 ANQGSEA. The CDR3 runs 14 residues.

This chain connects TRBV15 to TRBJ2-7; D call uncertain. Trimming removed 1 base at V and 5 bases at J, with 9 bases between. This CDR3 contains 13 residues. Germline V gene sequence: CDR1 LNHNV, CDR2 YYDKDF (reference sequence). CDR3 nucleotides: TGTGCCACCAGCAGAGTAGCAAGGAACGAGCAGTACTTC. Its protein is CATSRVARNEQYF.

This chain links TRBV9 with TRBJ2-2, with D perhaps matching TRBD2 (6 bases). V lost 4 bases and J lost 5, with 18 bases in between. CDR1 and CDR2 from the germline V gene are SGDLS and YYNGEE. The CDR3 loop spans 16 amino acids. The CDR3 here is CASSTWGAGGTGELFF. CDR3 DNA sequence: TGTGCCAGCAGCACCTGGGGAGCGGGTGGGACCGGGGAGCTGTTTTTT.

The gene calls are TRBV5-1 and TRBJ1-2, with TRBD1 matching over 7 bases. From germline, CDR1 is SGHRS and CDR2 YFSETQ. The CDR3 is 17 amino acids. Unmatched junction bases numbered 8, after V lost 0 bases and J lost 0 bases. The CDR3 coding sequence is TGCGCCAGCAGCTTGGATCCTGACAGGGTTCCTAACTATGGCTACACCTTC. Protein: CASSLDPDRVPNYGYTF.

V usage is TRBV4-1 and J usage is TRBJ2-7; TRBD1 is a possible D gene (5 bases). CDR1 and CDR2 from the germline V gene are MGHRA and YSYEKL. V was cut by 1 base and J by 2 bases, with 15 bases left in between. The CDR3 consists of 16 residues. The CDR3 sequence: CASSQVVQGLPYEQYF. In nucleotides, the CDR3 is TGCGCCAGCAGCCAAGTTGTTCAGGGATTGCCCTACGAGCAGTACTTC.

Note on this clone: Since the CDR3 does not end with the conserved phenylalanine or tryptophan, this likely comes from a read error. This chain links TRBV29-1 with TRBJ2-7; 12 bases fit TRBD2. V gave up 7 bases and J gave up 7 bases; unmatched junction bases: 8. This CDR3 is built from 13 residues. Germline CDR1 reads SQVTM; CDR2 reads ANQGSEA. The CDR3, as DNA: TGCAGCGGGCGACTAGCGGGAGCCGGGGAGCAGTACCTC. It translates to CSGRLAGAGEQYL.

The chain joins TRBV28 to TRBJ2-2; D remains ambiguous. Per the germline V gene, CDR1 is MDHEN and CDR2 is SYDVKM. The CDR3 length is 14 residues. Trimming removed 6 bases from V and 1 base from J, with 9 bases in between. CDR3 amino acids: CASRHSRNTGELFF. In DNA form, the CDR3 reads TGTGCCAGCAGGCACTCAAGGAACACCGGGGAGCTGTTTTTT.